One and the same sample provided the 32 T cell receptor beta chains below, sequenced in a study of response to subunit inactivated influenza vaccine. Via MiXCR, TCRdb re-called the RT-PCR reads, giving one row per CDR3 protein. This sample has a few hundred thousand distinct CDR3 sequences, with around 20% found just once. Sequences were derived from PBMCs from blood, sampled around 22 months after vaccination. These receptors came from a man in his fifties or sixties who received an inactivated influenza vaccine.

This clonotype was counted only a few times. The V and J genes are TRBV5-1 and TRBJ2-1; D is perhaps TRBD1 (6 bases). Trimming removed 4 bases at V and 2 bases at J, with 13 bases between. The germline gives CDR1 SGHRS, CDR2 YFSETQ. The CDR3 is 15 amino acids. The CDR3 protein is CASSLRDTTYNEQFF. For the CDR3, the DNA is TGCGCCAGCAGCCTCCGGGACACCACCTACAATGAGCAGTTCTTC.

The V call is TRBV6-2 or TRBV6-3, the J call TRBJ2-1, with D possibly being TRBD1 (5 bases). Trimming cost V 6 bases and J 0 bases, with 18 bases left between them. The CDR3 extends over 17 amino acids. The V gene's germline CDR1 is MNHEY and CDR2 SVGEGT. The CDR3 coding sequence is TGTGCCAGCAGCCAGGGCCCGGGCCTGACCTCCTACAATGAGCAGTTCTTC. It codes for CASSQGPGLTSYNEQFF.

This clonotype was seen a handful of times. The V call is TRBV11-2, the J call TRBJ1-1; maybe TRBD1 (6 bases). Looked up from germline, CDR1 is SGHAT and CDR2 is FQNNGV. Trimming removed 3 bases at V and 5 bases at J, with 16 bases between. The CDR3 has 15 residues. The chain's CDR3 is CASSFTGTGGTEAFF. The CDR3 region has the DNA TGTGCCAGCAGCTTTACAGGGACGGGCGGAACTGAAGCTTTCTTT.

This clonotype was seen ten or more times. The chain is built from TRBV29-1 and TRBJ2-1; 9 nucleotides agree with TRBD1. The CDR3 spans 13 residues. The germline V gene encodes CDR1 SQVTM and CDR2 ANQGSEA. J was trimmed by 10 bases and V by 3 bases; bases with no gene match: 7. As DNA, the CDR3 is TGCAGCGTTGAGACCAACAGGGGGCGGGAGCAGTTCTTC. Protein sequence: CSVETNRGREQFF.

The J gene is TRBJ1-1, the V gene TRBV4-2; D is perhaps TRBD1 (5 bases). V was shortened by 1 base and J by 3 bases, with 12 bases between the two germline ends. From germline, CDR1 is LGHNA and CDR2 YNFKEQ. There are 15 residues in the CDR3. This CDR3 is CASSQGSGGDTEAFF. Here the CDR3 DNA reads TGTGCCAGCAGCCAAGGGAGCGGAGGGGACACTGAAGCTTTCTTT.

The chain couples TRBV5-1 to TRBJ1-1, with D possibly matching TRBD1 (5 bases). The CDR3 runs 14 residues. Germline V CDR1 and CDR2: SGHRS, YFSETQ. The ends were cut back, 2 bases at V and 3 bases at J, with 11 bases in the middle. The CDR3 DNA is TGCGCCAGCAGCTTCCAGGGAATGGACACTGAAGCTTTCTTT. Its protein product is CASSFQGMDTEAFF.

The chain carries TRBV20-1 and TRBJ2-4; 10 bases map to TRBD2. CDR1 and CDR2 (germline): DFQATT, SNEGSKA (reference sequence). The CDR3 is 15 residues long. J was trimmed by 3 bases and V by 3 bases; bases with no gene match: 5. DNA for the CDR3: TGCAGTGCTAGGGAAGCGGGAGGGTTCAAAAACATTCAGTACTTC. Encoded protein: CSAREAGGFKNIQYF.

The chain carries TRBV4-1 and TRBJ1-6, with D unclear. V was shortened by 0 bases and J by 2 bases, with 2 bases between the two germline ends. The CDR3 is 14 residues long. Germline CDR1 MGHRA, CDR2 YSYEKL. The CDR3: CASSQDTYNSPLHF. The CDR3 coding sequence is TGCGCCAGCAGCCAAGACACCTATAATTCACCCCTCCACTTT.

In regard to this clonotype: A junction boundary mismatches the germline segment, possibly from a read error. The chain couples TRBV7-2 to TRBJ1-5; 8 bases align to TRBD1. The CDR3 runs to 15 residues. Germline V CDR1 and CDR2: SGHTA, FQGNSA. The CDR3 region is CASSPRTGLNQLQHF. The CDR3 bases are TGTGCCAGCAGCCCTCGGACAGGGTTAAATCAGCTCCAGCATTTT.

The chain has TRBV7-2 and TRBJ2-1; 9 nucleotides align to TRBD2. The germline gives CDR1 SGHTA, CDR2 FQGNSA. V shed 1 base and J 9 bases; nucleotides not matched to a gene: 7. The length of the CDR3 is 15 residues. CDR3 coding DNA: TGTGCCAGCAGCTTAGAGCGAGCGGGAGGAGGTGAGCAGTTCTTC. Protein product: CASSLERAGGGEQFF. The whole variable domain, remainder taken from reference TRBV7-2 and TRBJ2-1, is GAGVSQSPSNKVTEKGKDVELRCDPISGHTALYWYRQSLGQGLEFLIYFQGNSAPDKSGLPSDRFSAERTGGSVSTLTIQRTQQEDSAVYLCASSLERAGGGEQFFGPGTRLTVL.

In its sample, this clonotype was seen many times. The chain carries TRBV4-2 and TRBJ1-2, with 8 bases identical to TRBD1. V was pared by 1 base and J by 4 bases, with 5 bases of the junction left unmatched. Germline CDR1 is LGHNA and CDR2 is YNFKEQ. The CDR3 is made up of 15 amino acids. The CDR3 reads CASSQGQTGVYGYTF. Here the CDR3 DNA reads TGTGCCAGCAGCCAAGGGCAGACAGGGGTCTATGGCTACACCTTC.

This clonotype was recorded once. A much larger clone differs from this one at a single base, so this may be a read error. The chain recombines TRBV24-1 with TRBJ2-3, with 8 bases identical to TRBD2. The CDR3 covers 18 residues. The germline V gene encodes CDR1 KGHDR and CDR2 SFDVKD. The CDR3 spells CAASDLPGLAGSTDTQYF. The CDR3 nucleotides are TGTGCCGCCAGTGACCTACCTGGACTAGCCGGAAGCACAGATACGCAGTATTTT.

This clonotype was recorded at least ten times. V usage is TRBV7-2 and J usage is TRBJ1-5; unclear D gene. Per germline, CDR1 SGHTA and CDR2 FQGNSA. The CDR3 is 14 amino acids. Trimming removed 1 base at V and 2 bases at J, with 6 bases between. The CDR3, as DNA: TGTGCCAGCAGCTTAGGTCTCGGCAATCAGCCCCAGCATTTT. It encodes CASSLGLGNQPQHF.

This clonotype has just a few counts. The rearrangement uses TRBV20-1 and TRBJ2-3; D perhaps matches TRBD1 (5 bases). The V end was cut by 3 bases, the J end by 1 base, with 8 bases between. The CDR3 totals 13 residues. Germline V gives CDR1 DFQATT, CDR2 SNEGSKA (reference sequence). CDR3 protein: CSARGPGTDTQYF. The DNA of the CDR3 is TGCAGTGCTAGGGGGCCGGGCACAGATACGCAGTATTTT.

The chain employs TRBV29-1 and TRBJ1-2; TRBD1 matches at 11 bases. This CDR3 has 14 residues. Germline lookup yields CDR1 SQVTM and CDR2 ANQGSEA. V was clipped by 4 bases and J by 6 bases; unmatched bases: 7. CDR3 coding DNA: TGCAGCGTTGCGGACAGGGGGCGCGTTAATGGCTACACCTTC. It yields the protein CSVADRGRVNGYTF.

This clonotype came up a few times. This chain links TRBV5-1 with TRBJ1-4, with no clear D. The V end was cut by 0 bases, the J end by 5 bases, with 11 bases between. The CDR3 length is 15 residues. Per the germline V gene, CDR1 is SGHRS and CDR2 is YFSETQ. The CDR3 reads CASSLEAGRNEKLFF. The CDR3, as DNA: TGCGCCAGCAGCTTGGAGGCAGGAAGAAATGAAAAACTGTTTTTT.

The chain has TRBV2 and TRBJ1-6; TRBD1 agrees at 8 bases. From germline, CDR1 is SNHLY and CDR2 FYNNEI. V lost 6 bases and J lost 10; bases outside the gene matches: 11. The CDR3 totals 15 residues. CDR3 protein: CASSTSRGRESPLHF. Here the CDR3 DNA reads TGTGCCAGCAGCACCTCCAGGGGGCGTGAATCACCCCTCCACTTT.

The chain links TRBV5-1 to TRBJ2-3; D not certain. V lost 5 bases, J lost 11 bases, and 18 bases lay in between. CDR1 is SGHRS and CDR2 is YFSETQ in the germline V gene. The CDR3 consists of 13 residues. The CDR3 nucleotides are TGCGCCAGCAGGGAAGATTCAGCATTGATGCAGTATTTT. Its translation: CASREDSALMQYF.

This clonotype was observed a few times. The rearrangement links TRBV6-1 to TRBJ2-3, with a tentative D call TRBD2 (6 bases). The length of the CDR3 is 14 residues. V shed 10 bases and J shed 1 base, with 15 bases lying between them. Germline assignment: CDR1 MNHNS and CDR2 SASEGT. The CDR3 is CATWPGLRTDTQYF. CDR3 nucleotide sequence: TGTGCCACCTGGCCGGGACTTCGCACAGATACGCAGTATTTT.

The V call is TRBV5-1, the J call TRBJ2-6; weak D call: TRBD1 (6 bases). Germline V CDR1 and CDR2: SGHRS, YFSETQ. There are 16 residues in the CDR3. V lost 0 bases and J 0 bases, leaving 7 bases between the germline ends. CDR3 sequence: CASSLGGGSGANVLTF. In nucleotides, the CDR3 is TGCGCCAGCAGCTTGGGAGGGGGCTCTGGGGCCAACGTCCTGACTTTC.

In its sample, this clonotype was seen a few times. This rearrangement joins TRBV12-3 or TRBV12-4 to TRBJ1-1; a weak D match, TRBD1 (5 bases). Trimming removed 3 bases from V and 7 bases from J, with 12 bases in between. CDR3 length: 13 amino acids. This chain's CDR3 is CASSFELGREAFF. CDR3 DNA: TGTGCCAGCAGTTTCGAGCTGGGACGTGAAGCTTTCTTT.

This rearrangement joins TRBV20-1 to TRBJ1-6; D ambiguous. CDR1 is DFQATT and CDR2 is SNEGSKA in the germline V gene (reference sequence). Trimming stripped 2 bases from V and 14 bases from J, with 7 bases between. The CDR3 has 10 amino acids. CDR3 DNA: TGCAGTGCTAGAACGCGGTCCCTCCACTTT. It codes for CSARTRSLHF.

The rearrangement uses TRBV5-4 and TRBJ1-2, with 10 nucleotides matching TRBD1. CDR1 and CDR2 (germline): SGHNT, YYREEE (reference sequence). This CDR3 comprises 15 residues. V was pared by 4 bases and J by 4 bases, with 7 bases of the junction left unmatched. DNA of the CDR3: TGTGCCAGCAGCATGCCGGGACAGGGGTCCTATGGCTACACCTTC. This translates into CASSMPGQGSYGYTF.

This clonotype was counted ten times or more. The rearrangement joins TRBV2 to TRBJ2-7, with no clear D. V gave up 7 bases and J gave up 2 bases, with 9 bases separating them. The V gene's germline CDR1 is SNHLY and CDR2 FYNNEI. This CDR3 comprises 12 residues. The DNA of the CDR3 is TGTGCCAGCAAAAGAGAGACCTACGAGCAGTACTTC. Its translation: CASKRETYEQYF.

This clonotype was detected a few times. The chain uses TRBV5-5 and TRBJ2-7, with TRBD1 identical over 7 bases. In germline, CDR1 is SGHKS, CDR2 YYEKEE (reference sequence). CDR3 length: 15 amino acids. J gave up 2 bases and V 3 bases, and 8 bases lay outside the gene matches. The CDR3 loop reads CASSWGRQGTYEQYF. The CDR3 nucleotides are TGTGCCAGCAGCTGGGGTAGACAGGGAACCTACGAGCAGTACTTC.

This CDR3 is CASSTGQGFGYTF. CDR3 coding DNA: TGCGCCAGCAGTACTGGACAGGGTTTTGGCTACACCTTC. The chain combines TRBV10-2 with TRBJ1-2, with TRBD1 identical over 8 bases. J was trimmed by 7 bases and V by 5 bases; bases with no gene match: 6. The CDR3 spans 13 residues. The germline V gene has CDR1 WSHSY and CDR2 SAAADI.

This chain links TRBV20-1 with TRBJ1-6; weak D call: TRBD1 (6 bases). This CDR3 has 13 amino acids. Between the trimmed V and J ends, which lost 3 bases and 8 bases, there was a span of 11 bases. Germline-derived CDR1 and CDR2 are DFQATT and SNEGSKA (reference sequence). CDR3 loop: CSASPQGYSPLHF. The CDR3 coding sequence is TGCAGTGCTAGCCCCCAGGGGTATTCACCCCTCCACTTT.

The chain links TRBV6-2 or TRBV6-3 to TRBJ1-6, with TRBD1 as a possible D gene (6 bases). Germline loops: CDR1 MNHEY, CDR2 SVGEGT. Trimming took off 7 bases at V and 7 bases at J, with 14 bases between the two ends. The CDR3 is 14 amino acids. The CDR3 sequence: CASTSTGRNSPLHF. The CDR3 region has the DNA TGTGCCAGCACCTCGACAGGACGGAATTCACCCCTCCACTTT.

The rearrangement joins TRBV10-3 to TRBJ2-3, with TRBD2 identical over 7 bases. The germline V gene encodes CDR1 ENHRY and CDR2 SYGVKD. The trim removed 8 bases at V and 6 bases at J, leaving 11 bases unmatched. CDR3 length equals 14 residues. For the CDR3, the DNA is TGTGCCATCGCAAGCGGGGCTCGGGGGGATACGCAGTATTTT. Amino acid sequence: CAIASGARGDTQYF.

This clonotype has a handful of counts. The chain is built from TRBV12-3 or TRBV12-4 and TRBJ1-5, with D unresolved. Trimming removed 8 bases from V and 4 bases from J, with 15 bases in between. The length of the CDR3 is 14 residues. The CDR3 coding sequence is TGTGCCAGCTCGAGAGCCGTTGGGAATCAGCCCCAGCATTTT. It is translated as CASSRAVGNQPQHF.

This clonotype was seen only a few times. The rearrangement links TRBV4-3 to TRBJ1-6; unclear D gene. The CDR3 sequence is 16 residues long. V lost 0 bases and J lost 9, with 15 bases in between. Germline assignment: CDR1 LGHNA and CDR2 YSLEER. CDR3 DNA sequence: TGCGCCAGCAGCCAAGATCCGGGAGGGTTAGGTTCACCCCTCCACTTT. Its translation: CASSQDPGGLGSPLHF.

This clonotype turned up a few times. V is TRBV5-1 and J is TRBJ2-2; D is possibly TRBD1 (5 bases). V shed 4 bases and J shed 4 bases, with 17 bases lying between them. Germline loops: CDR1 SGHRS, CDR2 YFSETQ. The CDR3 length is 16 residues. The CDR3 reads CASSPLSQGLTGELFF. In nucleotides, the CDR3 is TGCGCCAGCAGCCCCTTAAGTCAGGGCCTCACCGGGGAGCTGTTTTTT.